This T cell receptor beta chain originates from a study of blood T cell repertoires in COVID-19. About the study: T cells, B-cell-depleted T cells, or PBMCs supplied cDNA or gDNA.

Recruits, aged 18 to 89 years, lived in 25 or so US areas. Sequencing used immunoSEQ multiplex PCR; TCRdb keeps in-frame clones, though not all of them. The table includes fewer than 350,000 clones, 88% detected once. Trimming left V 3 bases short and J 5 bases short, with 13 bases between. This CDR3 has 14 amino acids. Per the germline V gene, CDR1 is MGHDK and CDR2 is SYGVNS. The receptor was isolated from a woman under 40 who had recovered from COVID-19. The gene calls are TRBV25-1 and TRBJ1-2; D not certain. Material: PBMCs or T cells enriched from blood (not recorded which). The CDR3 nucleotides are TGTGCCAGCAGTGAGGGCTGGGAGGAGTATGGCTACACCTTC. Its protein product is CASSEGWEEYGYTF.